A selection of T cell receptor beta chains follows, all from one sample in a study of spatial heterogeneity in lung cancer. TCRdb analysed the 5' RACE reads with MiXCR anew, one entry per CDR3 protein. The table shows some 120,000 distinct CDR3 sequences, with 10% to 15% occurring only once. The source material was PBMCs, sampled at follow-up. Source of these receptors: a male donor with early-stage non-small cell lung cancer. CDR3s include the opening cysteine and the closing phenylalanine or tryptophan. Rows give clone size only sometimes, using once, few, many, or a class for an expanded clone.

CDR3 length: 12; V gene: TRBV7-2; clone size: many; J gene: TRBJ2-2; CDR3 protein: CASSLERGELFF
CDR3 length: 15; V gene: TRBV12-3/TRBV12-4; clone size: NA; J gene: TRBJ1-3; CDR3 protein: CASSFRGNSGNTMYF
CDR3 length: 14; V gene: TRBV9; clone size: NA; J gene: TRBJ2-3; CDR3 protein: CASSSIERTDTQYF
CDR3 length: 16; V gene: TRBV14; clone size: NA; J gene: TRBJ1-1; CDR3 protein: CASSQDTVSMNTEAFF
CDR3 length: 16; V gene: TRBV4-2; clone size: many; J gene: TRBJ1-1; CDR3 protein: CASSQSTFVMNTEAFF
CDR3 length: 16; V gene: TRBV24-1; clone size: many; J gene: TRBJ2-5; CDR3 protein: CATSEPARSGEETQYF
CDR3 length: 16; V gene: TRBV5-1; clone size: NA; J gene: TRBJ2-3; CDR3 protein: CASSSRRGLSTDTQYF
CDR3 length: 15; V gene: TRBV20-1; clone size: few; J gene: TRBJ2-7; CDR3 protein: CSARSLAESFYEQYF
CDR3 length: 11; V gene: TRBV10-3; clone size: many; J gene: TRBJ2-3; CDR3 protein: CAISGPDTQYF
CDR3 length: 10; V gene: TRBV20-1; clone size: NA; J gene: TRBJ2-1; CDR3 protein: CSAKDNEQFF
CDR3 length: 15; V gene: TRBV11-2; clone size: few; J gene: TRBJ1-2; CDR3 protein: CASSQGQLANYGYTF
CDR3 length: 14; V gene: TRBV29-1; clone size: NA; J gene: TRBJ2-2; CDR3 protein: CSAAWTGNTGELFF
CDR3 length: 12; V gene: TRBV20-1; clone size: NA; J gene: TRBJ2-2; CDR3 protein: CGGHQNTGELFF
CDR3 length: 17; V gene: TRBV4-1; clone size: NA; J gene: TRBJ2-7; CDR3 protein: CASSQDPRQFLSYEQYF
CDR3 length: 16; V gene: TRBV7-2; clone size: few; J gene: TRBJ2-2; CDR3 protein: CASSARFGALTGELFF
CDR3 length: 14; V gene: TRBV20-1; clone size: NA; J gene: TRBJ1-5; CDR3 protein: CSARVKAEYQPQHF
CDR3 length: 15; V gene: TRBV4-3; clone size: many; J gene: TRBJ2-3; CDR3 protein: CASSQLRGAPDTQYF
CDR3 length: 16; V gene: TRBV10-3; clone size: NA; J gene: TRBJ1-1; CDR3 protein: CAISERGAAMNTEAFF
CDR3 length: 14; V gene: TRBV12-3/TRBV12-4; clone size: many; J gene: TRBJ1-4; CDR3 protein: CASSFRGLGEKLFF
CDR3 length: 14; V gene: TRBV9; clone size: many; J gene: TRBJ2-5; CDR3 protein: CASSADTFQETQYF
CDR3 length: 15; V gene: TRBV7-9; clone size: many; J gene: TRBJ2-5; CDR3 protein: CASSLRDAEGETQYF
CDR3 length: 14; V gene: TRBV20-1; clone size: NA; J gene: TRBJ1-1; CDR3 protein: CSARSTGMNTEAFF
CDR3 length: 11; V gene: TRBV6-6; clone size: many; J gene: TRBJ2-2; CDR3 protein: CASYATGELFF
CDR3 length: 14; V gene: TRBV29-1; clone size: many; J gene: TRBJ1-4; CDR3 protein: CSVATGPRLEKLFF
CDR3 length: 12; V gene: TRBV2; clone size: many; J gene: TRBJ2-5; CDR3 protein: CASSSGPQTQYF
CDR3 length: 12; V gene: TRBV12-3/TRBV12-4; clone size: few; J gene: TRBJ1-5; CDR3 protein: CASSSIFQPQHF
CDR3 length: 13; V gene: TRBV30; clone size: few; J gene: TRBJ1-4; CDR3 protein: CAWSVQGNEKLFF
CDR3 length: 14; V gene: TRBV7-2; clone size: NA; J gene: TRBJ1-5; CDR3 protein: CASSLGQVYQPQHF
CDR3 length: 13; V gene: TRBV20-1; clone size: NA; J gene: TRBJ2-5; CDR3 protein: CSARDPSGTTQYF
CDR3 length: 17; V gene: TRBV5-8; clone size: NA; J gene: TRBJ1-5; CDR3 protein: CASSLHSGAKLNQPQHF
CDR3 length: 14; V gene: TRBV12-3/TRBV12-4; clone size: NA; J gene: TRBJ2-2; CDR3 protein: CASSRGQEAGELFF
CDR3 length: 14; V gene: TRBV5-4; clone size: many; J gene: TRBJ2-7; CDR3 protein: CASSLDLRSYEQYF
CDR3 length: 16; V gene: TRBV12-3/TRBV12-4; clone size: many; J gene: TRBJ2-2; CDR3 protein: CASSTGTDIHTGELFF
CDR3 length: 13; V gene: TRBV29-1; clone size: many; J gene: TRBJ2-7; CDR3 protein: CSVGNYRVSEQYF
CDR3 length: 17; V gene: TRBV7-6; clone size: many; J gene: TRBJ2-3; CDR3 protein: CASSLVQGFHTTDTQYF
CDR3 length: 14; V gene: TRBV3-1; clone size: NA; J gene: TRBJ1-2; CDR3 protein: CASSLKTDNYGYTF
CDR3 length: 15; V gene: TRBV11-2; clone size: few; J gene: TRBJ2-4; CDR3 protein: CASSLGWGAKNIQYF
CDR3 length: 14; V gene: TRBV11-2; clone size: many; J gene: TRBJ2-7; CDR3 protein: CASSLRQSSYEQYF
CDR3 length: 14; V gene: TRBV6-5; clone size: NA; J gene: TRBJ2-7; CDR3 protein: CASSYSRRGREQYF
CDR3 length: 13; V gene: TRBV6-1; clone size: NA; J gene: TRBJ2-1; CDR3 protein: CASSESGVNEQFF
CDR3 length: 18; V gene: TRBV9; clone size: many; J gene: TRBJ2-1; CDR3 protein: CASSVLDLRGHDYNEQFF
CDR3 length: 14; V gene: TRBV5-4; clone size: NA; J gene: TRBJ2-7; CDR3 protein: CASSSPTSPHEQYF
CDR3 length: 17; V gene: TRBV3-1; clone size: once; J gene: TRBJ1-4; CDR3 protein: CASSQGGGRRTNEKLFF
CDR3 length: 12; V gene: TRBV2; clone size: NA; J gene: TRBJ2-1; CDR3 protein: CASKASAVEQFF
CDR3 length: 15; V gene: TRBV20-1; clone size: once; J gene: TRBJ2-4; CDR3 protein: CSASWDSLAKNIQYF